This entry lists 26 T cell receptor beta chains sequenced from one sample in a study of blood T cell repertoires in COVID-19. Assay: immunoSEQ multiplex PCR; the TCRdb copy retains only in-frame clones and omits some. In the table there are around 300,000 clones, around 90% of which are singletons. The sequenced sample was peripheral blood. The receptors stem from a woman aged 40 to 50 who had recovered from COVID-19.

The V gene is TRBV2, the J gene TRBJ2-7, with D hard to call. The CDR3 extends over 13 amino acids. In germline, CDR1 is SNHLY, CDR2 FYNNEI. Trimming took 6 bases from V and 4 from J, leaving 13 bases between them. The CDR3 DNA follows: TGTGCCAGCAGACCCGATCGACAATACGAGCAGTACTTC. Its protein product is CASRPDRQYEQYF. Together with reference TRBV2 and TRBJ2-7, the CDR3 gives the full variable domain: EPEVTQTPSHQVTQMGQEVILRCVPISNHLYFYWYRQILGQKVEFLVSFYNNEISEKSEIFDDQFSVERPDGSNFTLKIRSTKLEDSAMYFCASRPDRQYEQYFGPGTRLTVT.

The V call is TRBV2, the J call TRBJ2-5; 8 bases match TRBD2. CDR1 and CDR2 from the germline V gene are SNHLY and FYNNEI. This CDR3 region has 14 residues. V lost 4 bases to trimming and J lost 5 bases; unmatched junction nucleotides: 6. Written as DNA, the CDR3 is TGTGCCAGCAGTGCGGGGACTAGAGGGGAGACCCAGTACTTC. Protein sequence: CASSAGTRGETQYF.

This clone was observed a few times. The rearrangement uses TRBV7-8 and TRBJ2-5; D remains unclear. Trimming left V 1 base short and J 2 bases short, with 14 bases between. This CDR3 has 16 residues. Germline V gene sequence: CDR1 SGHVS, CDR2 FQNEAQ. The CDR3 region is CASSLGGAVEQETQYF. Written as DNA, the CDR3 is TGTGCCAGCAGCTTAGGTGGAGCAGTAGAACAAGAGACCCAGTACTTC.

The CDR3 here is CASSSRLAGVSYNEQFF. The CDR3 DNA follows: TGTGCCAGCAGCTCCCGTTTAGCGGGAGTTTCCTACAATGAGCAGTTCTTC. This sequence joins TRBV7-6 and TRBJ2-1; 9 nucleotides agree with TRBD2. This CDR3 contains 17 residues. CDR1 is SGHVS and CDR2 is FNYEAQ in the germline V gene. Losses at the gene ends were 4 bases for V and 1 base for J; bases not matched to a gene: 8. Filled out from reference TRBV7-6 and TRBJ2-1, the complete variable domain reads GAGVSQSPRYKVTKRGQDVALRCDPISGHVSLYWYRQALGQGPEFLTYFNYEAQQDKSGLPNDRFSAERPEGSISTLTIQRTEQRDSAMYRCASSSRLAGVSYNEQFFGPGTRLTVL.

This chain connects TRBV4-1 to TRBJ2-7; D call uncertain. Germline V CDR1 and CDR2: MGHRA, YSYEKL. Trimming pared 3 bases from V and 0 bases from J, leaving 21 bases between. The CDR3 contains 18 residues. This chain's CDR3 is CASSHLPTIGPNSYEQYF. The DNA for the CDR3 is TGCGCCAGCAGCCACCTCCCCACTATTGGTCCGAACTCCTACGAGCAGTACTTC.

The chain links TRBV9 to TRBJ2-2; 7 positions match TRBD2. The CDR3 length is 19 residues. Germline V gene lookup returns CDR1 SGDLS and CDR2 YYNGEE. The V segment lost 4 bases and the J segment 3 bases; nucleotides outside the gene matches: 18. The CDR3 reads CASSQRRDGGRGDTGELFF. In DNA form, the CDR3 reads TGTGCCAGCAGCCAGAGAAGGGACGGCGGGAGAGGCGACACCGGGGAGCTGTTTTTT.

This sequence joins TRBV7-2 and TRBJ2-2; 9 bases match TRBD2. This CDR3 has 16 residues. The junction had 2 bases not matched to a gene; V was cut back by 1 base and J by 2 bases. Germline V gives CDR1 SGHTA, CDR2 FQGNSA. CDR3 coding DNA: TGTGCCAGCAGCTTAGAGACTAGCGGAAACACCGGGGAGCTGTTTTTT. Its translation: CASSLETSGNTGELFF.

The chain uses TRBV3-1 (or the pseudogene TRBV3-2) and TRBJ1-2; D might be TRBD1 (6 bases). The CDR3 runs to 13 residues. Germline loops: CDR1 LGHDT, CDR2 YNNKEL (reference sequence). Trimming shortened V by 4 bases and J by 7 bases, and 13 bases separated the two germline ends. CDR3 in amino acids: CASSLQGLVGYTF. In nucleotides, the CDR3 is TGTGCCAGCAGCCTGCAGGGGCTCGTTGGCTACACCTTC.

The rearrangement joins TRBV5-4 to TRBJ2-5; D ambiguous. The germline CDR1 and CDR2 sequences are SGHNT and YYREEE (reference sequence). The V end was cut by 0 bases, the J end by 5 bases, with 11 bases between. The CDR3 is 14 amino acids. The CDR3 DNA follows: TGTGCCAGCAGCTTGGCTCTCCCGCAGGAGACCCAGTACTTC. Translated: CASSLALPQETQYF.

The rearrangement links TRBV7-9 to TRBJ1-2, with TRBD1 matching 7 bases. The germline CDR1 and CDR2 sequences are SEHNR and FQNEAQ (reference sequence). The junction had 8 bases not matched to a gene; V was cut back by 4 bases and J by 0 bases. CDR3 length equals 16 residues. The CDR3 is CASSSPDRTPNYGYTF. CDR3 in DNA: TGTGCCAGCAGCTCGCCGGACAGGACACCTAACTATGGCTACACCTTC.

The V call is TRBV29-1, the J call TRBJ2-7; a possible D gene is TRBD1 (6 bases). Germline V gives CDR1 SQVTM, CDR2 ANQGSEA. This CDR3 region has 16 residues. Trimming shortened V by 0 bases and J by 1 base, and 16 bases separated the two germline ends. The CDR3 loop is CSVEDLRGKGSYEQYF. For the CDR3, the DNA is TGCAGCGTTGAAGATCTCAGGGGAAAGGGATCCTACGAGCAGTACTTC.

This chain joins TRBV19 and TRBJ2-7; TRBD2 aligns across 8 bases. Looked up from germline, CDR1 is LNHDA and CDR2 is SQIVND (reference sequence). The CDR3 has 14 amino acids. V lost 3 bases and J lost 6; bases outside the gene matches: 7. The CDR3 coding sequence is TGTGCCAGTAGTATTTCCCCAGCGGGAGCCGAGCAGTACTTC. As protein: CASSISPAGAEQYF.

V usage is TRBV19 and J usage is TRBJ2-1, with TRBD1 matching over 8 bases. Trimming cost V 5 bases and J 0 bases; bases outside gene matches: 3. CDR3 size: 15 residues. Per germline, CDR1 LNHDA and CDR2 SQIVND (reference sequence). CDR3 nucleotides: TGTGCCAGTAGTGGAGACAGGGGCTCCTACAATGAGCAGTTCTTC. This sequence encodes CASSGDRGSYNEQFF.

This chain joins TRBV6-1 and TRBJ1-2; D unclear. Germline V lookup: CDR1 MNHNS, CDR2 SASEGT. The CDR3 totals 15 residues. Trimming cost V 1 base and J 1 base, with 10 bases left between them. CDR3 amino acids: CASSEGALGNYGYTF. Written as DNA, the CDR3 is TGTGCCAGCAGTGAAGGGGCCCTCGGTAACTATGGCTACACCTTC.

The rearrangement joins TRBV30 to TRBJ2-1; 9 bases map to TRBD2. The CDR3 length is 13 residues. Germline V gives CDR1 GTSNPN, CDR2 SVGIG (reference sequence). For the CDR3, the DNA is TGTGCTCGCCCTAGCGGGAACGGAAATGAGCAGTTCTTC. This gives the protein CARPSGNGNEQFF.

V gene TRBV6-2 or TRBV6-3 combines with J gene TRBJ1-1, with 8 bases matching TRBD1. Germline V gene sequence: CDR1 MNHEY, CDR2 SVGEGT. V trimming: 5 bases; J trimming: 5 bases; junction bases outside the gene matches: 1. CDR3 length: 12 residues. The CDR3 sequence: CASSRQGTEAFF. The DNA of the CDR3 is TGTGCCAGCAGTCGACAGGGGACTGAAGCTTTCTTT.

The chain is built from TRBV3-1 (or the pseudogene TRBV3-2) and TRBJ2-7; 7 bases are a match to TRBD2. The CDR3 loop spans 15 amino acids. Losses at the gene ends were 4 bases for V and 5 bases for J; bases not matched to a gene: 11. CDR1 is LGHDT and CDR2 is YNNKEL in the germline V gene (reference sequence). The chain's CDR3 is CASSPGLRTTNEQYF. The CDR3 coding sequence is TGTGCCAGCAGCCCGGGACTAAGAACTACCAACGAGCAGTACTTC.

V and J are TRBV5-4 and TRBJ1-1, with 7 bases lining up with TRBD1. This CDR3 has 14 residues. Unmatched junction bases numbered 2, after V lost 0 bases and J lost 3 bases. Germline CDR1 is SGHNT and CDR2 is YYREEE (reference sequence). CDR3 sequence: CASSLDRGYTEAFF. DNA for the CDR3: TGTGCCAGCAGCTTGGACAGGGGTTACACTGAAGCTTTCTTT.

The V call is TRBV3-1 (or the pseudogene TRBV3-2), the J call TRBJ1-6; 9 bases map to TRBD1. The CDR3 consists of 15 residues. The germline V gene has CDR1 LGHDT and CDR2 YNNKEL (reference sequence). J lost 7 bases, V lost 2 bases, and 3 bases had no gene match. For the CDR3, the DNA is TGTGCCAGCAGCCAACTGACAGGGGGAAATTCACCCCTCCACTTT. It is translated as CASSQLTGGNSPLHF.

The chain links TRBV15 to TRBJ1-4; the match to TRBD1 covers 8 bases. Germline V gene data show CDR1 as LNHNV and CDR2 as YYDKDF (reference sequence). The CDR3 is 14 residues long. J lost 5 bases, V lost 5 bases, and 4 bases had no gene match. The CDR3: CATSGGQDNEKLFF. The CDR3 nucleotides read TGTGCCACCAGCGGGGGACAGGACAATGAAAAACTGTTTTTT.

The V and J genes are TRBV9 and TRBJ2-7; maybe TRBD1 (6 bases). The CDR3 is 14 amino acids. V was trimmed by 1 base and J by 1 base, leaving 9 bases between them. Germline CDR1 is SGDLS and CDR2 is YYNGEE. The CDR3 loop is CASSVSGTSYEQYF. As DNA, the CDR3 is TGTGCCAGCAGCGTATCCGGGACATCCTACGAGCAGTACTTC. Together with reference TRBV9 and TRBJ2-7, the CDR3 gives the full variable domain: DSGVTQTPKHLITATGQRVTLRCSPRSGDLSVYWYQQSLDQGLQFLIQYYNGEERAKGNILERFSAQQFPDLHSELNLSSLELGDSALYFCASSVSGTSYEQYFGPGTRLTVT.

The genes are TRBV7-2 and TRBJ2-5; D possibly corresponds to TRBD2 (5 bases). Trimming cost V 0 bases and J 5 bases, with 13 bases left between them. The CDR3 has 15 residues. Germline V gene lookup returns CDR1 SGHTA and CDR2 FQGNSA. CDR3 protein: CASSLAGVANETQYF. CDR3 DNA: TGTGCCAGCAGCTTAGCGGGAGTGGCGAACGAGACCCAGTACTTC.

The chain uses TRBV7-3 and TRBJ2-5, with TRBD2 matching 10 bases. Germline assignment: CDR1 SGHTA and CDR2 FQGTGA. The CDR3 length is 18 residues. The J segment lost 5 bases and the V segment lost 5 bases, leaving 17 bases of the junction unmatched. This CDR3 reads CASSPRGAGGPRGETQYF. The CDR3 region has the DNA TGTGCCAGCAGCCCCCGAGGAGCGGGAGGGCCCAGGGGCGAGACCCAGTACTTC.

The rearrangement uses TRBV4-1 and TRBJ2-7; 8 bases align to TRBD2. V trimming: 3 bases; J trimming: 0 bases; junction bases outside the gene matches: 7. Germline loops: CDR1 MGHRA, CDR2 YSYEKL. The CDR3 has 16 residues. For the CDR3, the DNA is TGCGCCAGCAGCCAGGTCTATAGCGGGACCTCCTACGAGCAGTACTTC. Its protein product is CASSQVYSGTSYEQYF.

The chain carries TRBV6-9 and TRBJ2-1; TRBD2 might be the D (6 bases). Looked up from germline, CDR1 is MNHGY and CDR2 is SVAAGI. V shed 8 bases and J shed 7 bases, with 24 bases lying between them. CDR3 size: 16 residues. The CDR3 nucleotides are TGTGCCAGCTCTCTGGGACTCCGGGCACTAGGGAATGAGCAGTTCTTC. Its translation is CASSLGLRALGNEQFF.

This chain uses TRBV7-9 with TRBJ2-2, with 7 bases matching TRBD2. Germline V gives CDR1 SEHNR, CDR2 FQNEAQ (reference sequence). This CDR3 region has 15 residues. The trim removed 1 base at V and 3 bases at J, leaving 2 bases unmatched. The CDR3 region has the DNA TGTGCCAGCAGCTTAGGGGGAGGGCACACCGGGGAGCTGTTTTTT. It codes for CASSLGGGHTGELFF.